This T cell receptor beta chain derives from a study of T cell responses to AZD1222 COVID-19 vaccine. Some clones are missing from TCRdb's copy, which holds only in-frame ones; the method was immunoSEQ multiplex PCR. The table has fewer than 50,000 clones, 70% to 80% seen once. The CDR3 is 11 residues long. Germline CDR1 reads WSHSY; CDR2 reads SAAADI. V was cut by 10 bases and J by 6 bases, with 13 bases left in between. Sample: peripheral blood, taken on day 0 of AZD1222 vaccination. This sequence originates from an adult in good health. V usage is TRBV10-2 and J usage is TRBJ2-7; D remains ambiguous. The chain's CDR3 is CATGLGVEQYF. The CDR3 nucleotides read TGCGCCACCGGCTTGGGTGTCGAGCAGTACTTC.